This T cell receptor beta chain was captured by sequencing in a study of PD-1 blockade in classical Hodgkin lymphoma. Study-wide points: The causes of the repertoire differences, possibly disease activity or prior therapy, remain undefined. A reduction in baseline TCR diversity was reportedly seen in newly diagnosed patients relative to healthy donors.

As to this clone: Its antigen is not known.

Time point reported: newly diagnosed, previously untreated cHL patient sample. Thawed PBMCs underwent magnetic negative selection to yield purified CD4+ T cells. Acting as the comparison were PBMCs from newly diagnosed, untreated classical Hodgkin lymphoma. Profiled with immunoSEQ multiplex PCR; TCRdb holds only in-frame clones, not every one. The data hold around 30,000 clones, with 89% observed a single time. The receptor was derived from a human donor with classical Hodgkin lymphoma. The material sequenced was CD4+ T cells from blood.

As DNA, the CDR3 is TGTGCCAGCAGTGAATCCAACAGGGTAGGGGAGACCCAGTACTTC. Its protein is CASSESNRVGETQYF. The chain is built from TRBV25-1 and TRBJ2-5; TRBD1 is a possible D gene (6 bases). Trimming cost V 1 base and J 5 bases, with 14 bases left between them. Germline CDR1 MGHDK, CDR2 SYGVNS. The CDR3 has 15 amino acids.